This T cell receptor (beta chain) was identified in a study of blood T cell repertoires in COVID-19. Across the study: Spain, Italy and the United States supplied samples that represented acute and convalescent COVID-19. In each case, the material was cDNA or gDNA derived from T cells, B-cell-depleted T cells, or PBMCs.

The CDR3 is 16 amino acids. The germline V gene has CDR1 SGHVS and CDR2 FQNEAQ. With 5 bases clipped from V and 4 bases from J, the junction kept 8 bases outside the gene matches. Data came from immunoSEQ multiplex PCR; TCRdb stores just in-frame clones and leaves some out. The sample has roughly 220,000 clones, around three quarters seen once. The chain recombines TRBV7-8 with TRBJ2-5, with 12 nucleotides matching TRBD2. The source of this sequence is a woman in her 70s with acute or convalescent COVID-19. The sequencing input was peripheral blood. The CDR3 nucleotides read TGTGCCAGCAGCCCTCGGACTAGCGGGATGACAGAGACCCAGTACTTC. It translates to CASSPRTSGMTETQYF.